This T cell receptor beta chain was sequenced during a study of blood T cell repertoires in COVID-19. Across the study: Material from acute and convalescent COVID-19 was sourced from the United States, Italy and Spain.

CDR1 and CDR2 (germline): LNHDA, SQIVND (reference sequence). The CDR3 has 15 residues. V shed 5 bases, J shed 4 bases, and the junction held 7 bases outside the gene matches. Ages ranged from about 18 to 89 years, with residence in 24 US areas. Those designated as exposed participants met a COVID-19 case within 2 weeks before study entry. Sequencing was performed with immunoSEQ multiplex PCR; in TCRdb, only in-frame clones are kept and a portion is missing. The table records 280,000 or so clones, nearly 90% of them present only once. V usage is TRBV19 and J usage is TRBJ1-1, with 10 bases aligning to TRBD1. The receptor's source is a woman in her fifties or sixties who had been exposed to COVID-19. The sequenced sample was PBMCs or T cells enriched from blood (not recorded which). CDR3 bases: TGTGCCAGTAGTCCGAGACAGGGGGCGAGCACTGAAGCTTTCTTT. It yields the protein CASSPRQGASTEAFF.